The next 26 T cell receptor beta chains were all read from a single sample in a study of shared clonotypes between healthy human individuals. The protocol was immunoSEQ multiplex PCR, while the TCRdb copy is restricted to in-frame clones and leaves out a portion. The table has around 2,000,000 clones, just under 95% seen once; the top ten hold roughly 1%. It was CD45RO-negative cells, positively selected for CCR7, that made up naive CD8 cells, with terminally differentiated effector memory CD45RA+ cells excluded. The specimen sequenced was naive CD8+ T cells sorted from blood. The origin of the receptors is a young man in good health.

CDR3 amino acids: CASHAGGRETQYF. The CDR3 DNA follows: TGTGCCAGCCACGCGGGGGGTCGAGAGACCCAGTACTTC. The J gene is TRBJ2-5, the V gene TRBV2; TRBD2 matches at 8 bases. The V gene's germline CDR1 is SNHLY and CDR2 FYNNEI. The CDR3 spans 13 residues. Germline trimming cut 8 bases from V and 4 bases from J; bases unmatched to any gene: 6.

A remark on this clone: This CDR3 is also generated by other DNA sequences in the sample. The chain joins TRBV6-6 to TRBJ2-5; D call uncertain. This CDR3 spans 11 amino acids. Germline V CDR1 and CDR2: MNHNY, SVGAGI (reference sequence). Trimming cost V 0 bases and J 5 bases, with 1 base left between them. Written as DNA, the CDR3 is TGTGCCAGCAGTTACTCGGAGACCCAGTACTTC. Encoded protein: CASSYSETQYF.

V is TRBV5-6 and J is TRBJ2-7, with D possibly matching TRBD2 (5 bases). This CDR3 comprises 12 residues. V was trimmed by 3 bases and J by 5 bases, leaving 9 bases between them. Germline CDR1 SGHDT, CDR2 YYEEEE. In nucleotides, the CDR3 is TGTGCCAGCAGCTACGGGGAGCACGAGCAGTACTTC. This sequence encodes CASSYGEHEQYF.

The chain carries TRBV11-2 and TRBJ1-1; D unresolved. This CDR3 contains 12 residues. V dropped 5 bases and J dropped 6 bases, with 10 bases sitting between them. CDR1 SGHAT and CDR2 FQNNGV come from the germline V gene. The CDR3 DNA follows: TGTGCCAGCAGCCCCCGGATGGCTGAAGCTTTCTTT. As protein: CASSPRMAEAFF.

This chain uses TRBV7-8 with TRBJ2-7; D gene unclear. Germline CDR1 is SGHVS and CDR2 is FQNEAQ. There are 13 residues in the CDR3. Trimming cost V 1 base and J 3 bases, with 7 bases left between them. Here the CDR3 DNA reads TGTGCCAGCAGCTTAGATGCGTTCTACGAGCAGTACTTC. Amino acid sequence: CASSLDAFYEQYF.

Here the CDR3 reads CASSRQGQGGSEAFF. In DNA, the CDR3 is TGTGCCAGCAGTCGCCAAGGACAGGGTGGCTCTGAAGCTTTCTTT. The chain couples TRBV13 to TRBJ1-1; 8 bases are shared with TRBD1. J lost 6 bases, V lost 6 bases, and 12 bases had no gene match. CDR3 length: 15 amino acids. From germline, CDR1 is PRHDT and CDR2 FYEKMQ (reference sequence).

The V gene is TRBV27, the J gene TRBJ2-5; no reliable D call. The V gene lost 3 bases and the J gene lost 4 bases, with 24 bases spanning the gap. This CDR3 comprises 18 residues. Germline V gene lookup returns CDR1 MNHEY and CDR2 SMNVEV (reference sequence). In nucleotides, the CDR3 is TGTGCCAGCAGTTTCGCGATCCCGGGCAAACTAAGAGGAGAGACCCAGTACTTC. This codes for CASSFAIPGKLRGETQYF.

This rearrangement joins TRBV9 to TRBJ1-2, with D unclear. V was trimmed by 0 bases and J by 4 bases, leaving 13 bases between them. The CDR3 extends over 15 amino acids. Germline V CDR1 and CDR2: SGDLS, YYNGEE. The CDR3 region is CASSVAWDVIYGYTF. The CDR3 bases are TGTGCCAGCAGCGTAGCCTGGGATGTCATCTATGGCTACACCTTC. The full variable domain, its missing parts supplied by reference TRBV9 and TRBJ1-2, is DSGVTQTPKHLITATGQRVTLRCSPRSGDLSVYWYQQSLDQGLQFLIQYYNGEERAKGNILERFSAQQFPDLHSELNLSSLELGDSALYFCASSVAWDVIYGYTFGSGTRLTVV.

The rearrangement uses TRBV9 and TRBJ2-1, with D hard to call. V lost 0 bases and J 5 bases, leaving 12 bases between the germline ends. From germline, CDR1 is SGDLS and CDR2 YYNGEE. The CDR3 covers 15 residues. The CDR3 DNA follows: TGTGCCAGCAGCGTAGAGGCGACGCCGAACAATGAGCAGTTCTTC. Translation: CASSVEATPNNEQFF.

Comments on this clone: The same CDR3 is also encoded by other DNA sequences in this sample. The chain uses TRBV6-1 and TRBJ1-2; possible D gene TRBD1, 6 bases. Looked up from germline, CDR1 is MNHNS and CDR2 is SASEGT. Deletions cut 9 bases from V and 8 bases from J, with 13 bases between. The CDR3 runs to 11 residues. The CDR3 loop is CASRDIYGYTF. The CDR3 region has the DNA TGTGCCAGTCGGGACATTTACGGCTACACCTTC.

Turning to this clone: The same CDR3 is also encoded by other DNA sequences in this sample. The chain has TRBV9 and TRBJ2-3; 11 bases are a match to TRBD2. The J segment lost 4 bases and the V segment lost 4 bases, leaving 2 bases of the junction unmatched. CDR1 is SGDLS, CDR2 YYNGEE, per germline. The CDR3 totals 14 residues. CDR3 sequence (DNA): TGTGCCAGCAGCCTAGCGGGAGGCGCAGATACGCAGTATTTT. Amino acids: CASSLAGGADTQYF.

The chain is built from TRBV7-9 and TRBJ2-7; 9 bases agree with TRBD1. Germline values: CDR1 SEHNR, CDR2 FQNEAQ (reference sequence). V gave up 5 bases and J gave up 5 bases; unmatched junction bases: 13. This CDR3 has 16 amino acids. CDR3 protein: CASSHPDGDRVNEQYF. For the CDR3, the DNA is TGTGCCAGCAGCCACCCCGACGGGGACAGGGTCAACGAGCAGTACTTC.

The rearrangement uses TRBV5-1 and TRBJ2-1; the match to TRBD2 covers 13 bases. Germline loops: CDR1 SGHRS, CDR2 YFSETQ. V gave up 4 bases and J gave up 6 bases; unmatched junction bases: 7. The CDR3 runs to 16 residues. The CDR3 DNA reads TGCGCCAGCAGCCCGAGGACTAGCGGGAGTCTCAATGAGCAGTTCTTC. It translates to CASSPRTSGSLNEQFF.

This chain joins TRBV27 and TRBJ2-7, with TRBD1 matching over 7 bases. This CDR3 comprises 14 residues. The trim removed 5 bases at V and 5 bases at J, leaving 9 bases unmatched. Germline V gives CDR1 MNHEY, CDR2 SMNVEV (reference sequence). The CDR3 reads CASSTTGSTDEQYF. The CDR3 bases are TGTGCCAGCAGTACGACAGGGAGTACCGACGAGCAGTACTTC.

The chain links TRBV5-6 to TRBJ2-2; D is unclear. Germline values: CDR1 SGHDT, CDR2 YYEEEE. Trimming left V 4 bases short and J 1 base short, with 14 bases between. The CDR3 has 16 residues. The CDR3, as DNA: TGTGCCAGCAGCCAAGCAGGCCTTTGGAACACCGGGGAGCTGTTTTTT. Amino acids: CASSQAGLWNTGELFF.

This clone turned up a few times. The chain is built from TRBV4-1 and TRBJ2-3; D not certain. Trimming removed 1 base from V and 9 bases from J, with 11 bases in between. The CDR3 length is 13 residues. Germline V gene sequence: CDR1 MGHRA, CDR2 YSYEKL. The CDR3 DNA is TGCGCCAGCAGCCAAGTTATCCGAGCAACGCAGTATTTT. Its translation: CASSQVIRATQYF.

The CDR3 coding sequence is TGCGCCAGCAGCCTACAAGACGGGGGGTTAGCCTCCAATGAGCAGTTCTTC. It yields the protein CASSLQDGGLASNEQFF. The chain employs TRBV4-3 and TRBJ2-1; 7 bases match TRBD2. The CDR3 spans 17 residues. CDR1 is LGHNA, CDR2 YSLEER, per germline. The ends lost 4 bases at V and 6 bases at J; junction bases unmatched: 15.

As concerns this clone: Other DNA variants within this sample encode the same CDR3. The chain employs TRBV27 and TRBJ2-3; weak D call: TRBD1 (5 bases). This CDR3 contains 13 residues. Per germline, CDR1 MNHEY and CDR2 SMNVEV (reference sequence). Trimming removed 2 bases at V and 4 bases at J, with 7 bases between. CDR3 sequence: CASSLRGADTQYF. The CDR3 DNA reads as TGTGCCAGCAGTTTAAGGGGCGCAGATACGCAGTATTTT.

The chain couples TRBV27 to TRBJ1-1, with D perhaps matching TRBD1 (5 bases). CDR1 and CDR2 (germline): MNHEY, SMNVEV (reference sequence). There are 17 residues in the CDR3. V was shortened by 3 bases and J by 2 bases, with 19 bases between the two germline ends. The CDR3 loop reads CASSLTGQDYGNTEAFF. CDR3 nucleotides: TGTGCCAGCAGTTTGACGGGGCAGGATTACGGTAACACTGAAGCTTTCTTT.

The chain links TRBV4-1 to TRBJ1-6, with D uncertain. The V gene's germline CDR1 is MGHRA and CDR2 YSYEKL. The CDR3 runs to 17 residues. The V end was cut by 0 bases, the J end by 2 bases, with 11 bases between. The CDR3 DNA reads as TGCGCCAGCAGCCAAGATCAGCGTACAGCCTATAATTCACCCCTCCACTTT. Protein: CASSQDQRTAYNSPLHF.

The chain uses TRBV7-9 and TRBJ2-7, with D maybe TRBD1 (6 bases). Trimming removed 5 bases from V and 3 bases from J, with 17 bases in between. The CDR3 loop spans 15 amino acids. The V gene's germline CDR1 is SEHNR and CDR2 FQNEAQ (reference sequence). CDR3 sequence reads: CASSTYLKDSYEQYF. DNA of the CDR3: TGTGCCAGCAGCACCTATCTGAAGGACAGCTACGAGCAGTACTTC.

For this clone: The identical CDR3 is also encoded by other nucleotide sequences in the sample. V is TRBV30 and J is TRBJ1-5; D is uncertain. Germline V gene lookup returns CDR1 GTSNPN and CDR2 SVGIG (reference sequence). The V end lost 1 base, the J end lost 1 base, and 5 bases lay between the germline ends. The CDR3 length is 13 residues. DNA for the CDR3: TGTGCCTGGAGTGCCGACAGCAATCAGCCCCAGCATTTT. This sequence encodes CAWSADSNQPQHF.

The V and J genes are TRBV6-5 and TRBJ2-7; possible D gene TRBD1, 6 bases. There are 16 residues in the CDR3. Germline assignment: CDR1 MNHEY and CDR2 SVGAGI. Between the trimmed V and J ends, which lost 0 bases and 2 bases, there was a span of 14 bases. CDR3 region: CASSYSSGTKPYEQYF. CDR3 DNA: TGTGCCAGCAGTTACTCATCCGGGACAAAACCCTACGAGCAGTACTTC.

This clone was recorded once. This chain links TRBV27 with TRBJ1-1; TRBD1 matches at 7 bases. With 5 bases clipped from V and 5 bases from J, the junction kept 11 bases outside the gene matches. This CDR3 comprises 15 residues. Germline V gene lookup returns CDR1 MNHEY and CDR2 SMNVEV (reference sequence). The CDR3 protein is CASSQMTGHWTEAFF. CDR3 DNA sequence: TGTGCCAGCAGTCAAATGACAGGGCACTGGACTGAAGCTTTCTTT.

The chain has TRBV9 and TRBJ1-4; possible D gene TRBD1, 5 bases. Trimming removed 0 bases from V and 3 bases from J, with 12 bases in between. This CDR3 region has 16 residues. CDR1 and CDR2 (germline): SGDLS, YYNGEE. Here the CDR3 DNA reads TGTGCCAGCAGCGTAGCACGGGGCGGATCTAATGAAAAACTGTTTTTT. Translating it yields CASSVARGGSNEKLFF.

The chain's CDR3 is CASSLVRDGELFF. The CDR3 DNA is TGTGCCAGCAGCTTAGTCAGGGACGGGGAGCTGTTTTTT. The chain uses TRBV11-2 and TRBJ2-2; weak D call: TRBD1 (5 bases). V lost 1 base, J lost 7 bases, and 7 bases lay in between. This CDR3 comprises 13 residues. The germline V gene encodes CDR1 SGHAT and CDR2 FQNNGV.